The 7 T cell receptor beta chains below were found in one sample sequenced in a study of siplizumab effects on memory and regulatory T cells. Sequencing used immunoSEQ multiplex PCR; TCRdb keeps in-frame clones, though not all of them. The data contain some 110,000 clones, nearly 95% of them singletons. The material sequenced was Tregs sorted from blood. These receptors all stem from a human donor in good health.

CDR3 bases: TGCGCCACCTCAACAGGGAGGAGCACTGAAGCTTTCTTT. Its protein is CATSTGRSTEAFF. The chain combines TRBV5-1 with TRBJ1-1, with D possibly being TRBD1 (6 bases). The CDR3 loop spans 13 amino acids. CDR1 is SGHRS, CDR2 YFSETQ, per germline. The V and J ends lost 9 bases and 4 bases respectively, with 16 bases between them. The variable domain in full, with the rest retrieved from reference TRBV5-1 and TRBJ1-1, is KAGVTQTPRYLIKTRGQQVTLSCSPISGHRSVSWYQQTPGQGLQFLFEYFSETQRNKGNFPGRFSGRQFSNSRSEMNVSTLELGDSALYLCATSTGRSTEAFFGQGTRLTVV.

This chain connects TRBV9 to TRBJ1-2; 10 bases fit TRBD1. Germline trimming cut 4 bases from V and 3 bases from J; bases unmatched to any gene: 6. The CDR3 sequence is 15 residues long. Looked up from germline, CDR1 is SGDLS and CDR2 is YYNGEE. The CDR3, as DNA: TGTGCCAGCAGCTCAACCGGGACAGGGGACTATGGCTACACCTTC. As protein: CASSSTGTGDYGYTF.

V gene TRBV30 combines with J gene TRBJ2-2; 7 nucleotides line up with TRBD1. Germline V gene lookup returns CDR1 GTSNPN and CDR2 SVGIG (reference sequence). The CDR3 totals 16 residues. J lost 2 bases, V lost 2 bases, and 8 bases had no gene match. The CDR3 reads CAWSRTGALNTGELFF. The CDR3 DNA reads TGTGCCTGGAGTAGAACAGGGGCTCTCAACACCGGGGAGCTGTTTTTT.

The CDR3 DNA is TGCGCCAGCAGTGAGTCCTGGACAGGGTTATCCTACGAGCAGTACTTC. This encodes CASSESWTGLSYEQYF. The gene calls are TRBV10-2 and TRBJ2-7, with 8 bases matching TRBD1. The trim removed 0 bases at V and 1 base at J, leaving 5 bases unmatched. Germline CDR1 is WSHSY and CDR2 is SAAADI. The CDR3 consists of 16 residues.

This clone was recorded only once. The genes are TRBV5-4 and TRBJ1-6; D call uncertain. With 9 bases removed from V and 5 bases from J, the gap between germline ends came to 9 bases. There are 12 residues in the CDR3. From germline, CDR1 is SGHNT and CDR2 YYREEE (reference sequence). This CDR3 reads CATRSDNSPLHF. The CDR3 DNA follows: TGTGCCACCCGATCGGATAATTCACCCCTCCACTTT.

The gene calls are TRBV18 and TRBJ1-4; 7 positions match TRBD1. This CDR3 has 16 amino acids. The V gene's germline CDR1 is KGHSH and CDR2 LQKENI. Trimming took 2 bases from V and 5 from J; bases not matched to a gene: 8. Here the CDR3 reads CASSPRSTGANEKLFF. The CDR3 coding sequence is TGTGCCAGCTCACCAAGAAGTACAGGGGCGAATGAAAAACTGTTTTTT.

This clone was observed a single time. J is TRBJ1-4 and V is TRBV6-1; 11 bases map to TRBD1. The trim removed 6 bases at V and 7 bases at J, leaving 1 base unmatched. Looked up from germline, CDR1 is MNHNS and CDR2 is SASEGT. There are 13 residues in the CDR3. The CDR3 DNA sequence: TGTGCCAGCAGGGGACAGGGGGGTGAAAAACTGTTTTTT. Amino acids: CASRGQGGEKLFF.